The 6 T cell receptor beta chains below all came from one sample that was sequenced in a study of PD-L1 blockade in urothelial cancer. Profiled with immunoSEQ multiplex PCR; TCRdb holds only in-frame clones, not every one. The table has roughly 100,000 clones, around 85% seen once; the top ten hold 2.4%. The material sequenced was PBMCs, taken around atezolizumab (anti-PD-L1) treatment. These receptors were obtained from a man aged 50-60 years with urothelial cancer.

This chain links TRBV28 with TRBJ1-5, with D uncertain. The CDR3 has 12 amino acids. Trimming took off 5 bases at V and 3 bases at J, with 5 bases between the two ends. CDR1 and CDR2 (germline): MDHEN, SYDVKM. DNA of the CDR3: TGTGCCAGCAGTGAGCTCAATCAGCCCCAGCATTTT. This gives the protein CASSELNQPQHF. The whole variable domain, filled in from reference TRBV28 and TRBJ1-5, reads DVKVTQSSRYLVKRTGEKVFLECVQDMDHENMFWYRQDPGLGLRLIYFSYDVKMKEKGDIPEGYSVSREKKERFSLILESASTNQTSMYLCASSELNQPQHFGDGTRLSIL.

The V and J genes are TRBV11-2 and TRBJ1-1, with D possibly TRBD1 on 5 matching bases. With 2 bases removed from V and 3 bases from J, the gap between germline ends came to 13 bases. From germline, CDR1 is SGHAT and CDR2 FQNNGV. CDR3 length equals 15 residues. DNA of the CDR3: TGTGCCAGCAGCTTATTCCGGGCCAGGGACACTGAAGCTTTCTTT. Translated, it gives CASSLFRARDTEAFF. The variable domain in full, completed from reference TRBV11-2 and TRBJ1-1, reads EAGVAQSPRYKIIEKRQSVAFWCNPISGHATLYWYQQILGQGPKLLIQFQNNGVVDDSQLPKDRFSAERLKGVDSTLKIQPAKLEDSAVYLCASSLFRARDTEAFFGQGTRLTVV.

The chain uses TRBV5-1 and TRBJ2-2; TRBD1 might be the D (5 bases). Trimming took 5 bases from V and 1 from J, leaving 9 bases between them. The germline V gene encodes CDR1 SGHRS and CDR2 YFSETQ. This CDR3 contains 14 residues. CDR3 nucleotide sequence: TGCGCCAGCAGTCAGGGCCGGAACACCGGGGAGCTGTTTTTT. Its protein is CASSQGRNTGELFF.

This clone was recorded once. This rearrangement joins TRBV6-5 to TRBJ2-5; D may be TRBD2 (6 bases). This CDR3 has 14 amino acids. The germline CDR1 and CDR2 sequences are MNHEY and SVGAGI. V lost 6 bases and J lost 1, with 12 bases in between. In DNA, the CDR3 is TGTGCCAGCAGGACCGTGGGAGGCCAAGAGACCCAGTACTTC. Encoded protein: CASRTVGGQETQYF.

The chain carries TRBV28 and TRBJ2-5; D is unresolved. Germline V lookup: CDR1 MDHEN, CDR2 SYDVKM. This CDR3 comprises 14 residues. V lost 2 bases and J 1 base, leaving 8 bases between the germline ends. CDR3: CASSLMAVQETQYF. Here the CDR3 DNA reads TGTGCCAGCAGTTTAATGGCGGTCCAAGAGACCCAGTACTTC.

The rearrangement joins TRBV6-5 to TRBJ1-3, with a possible D match to TRBD1 (5 bases). V lost 11 bases to trimming and J lost 0 bases, with 11 bases between them. Germline CDR1 and CDR2: MNHEY and SVGAGI. The CDR3 runs 13 residues. CDR3 in amino acids: CAVGATSGNTIYF. The DNA for the CDR3 is TGTGCCGTAGGGGCGACCTCTGGAAACACCATATATTTT.